This T cell receptor (beta chain) was sequenced in a study of long-term antiretroviral therapy in people with HIV. Version v3.0 of the immunoSEQ assay ran at survey level. Assay: immunoSEQ multiplex PCR; the TCRdb copy retains only in-frame clones and omits some. The data show approximately 23,000 clones, roughly four fifths seen once. This clone showed up just once. The target antigen is unknown. All participants with HIV were treated in the United States. Samples held about 0.95-10 million cryopreserved PBMC, and DNA extraction followed. Deletions cut 4 bases from V and 4 bases from J, with 11 bases between. CDR1 is SGHRS and CDR2 is YFSETQ in the germline V gene. The CDR3 runs 14 residues. Study results and limitations: Compared with controls, HIV repertoires showed narrower CDR3 length ranges. Blood specimens, gathered between the mid-2000s and the late 2010s, were possibly obtained under older ART regimens.

This receptor was obtained from a man aged 30 to 39 with HIV. V and J are TRBV5-1 and TRBJ2-2; D tentatively reads TRBD1 or TRBD2 (5 bases each). The sample here was unsorted PBMCs, taken 1.5 years after starting antiretroviral therapy. CDR3 bases: TGCGCCAGCAGCCAAGGGACCATCACCGGGGAGCTGTTTTTT. It is translated as CASSQGTITGELFF.